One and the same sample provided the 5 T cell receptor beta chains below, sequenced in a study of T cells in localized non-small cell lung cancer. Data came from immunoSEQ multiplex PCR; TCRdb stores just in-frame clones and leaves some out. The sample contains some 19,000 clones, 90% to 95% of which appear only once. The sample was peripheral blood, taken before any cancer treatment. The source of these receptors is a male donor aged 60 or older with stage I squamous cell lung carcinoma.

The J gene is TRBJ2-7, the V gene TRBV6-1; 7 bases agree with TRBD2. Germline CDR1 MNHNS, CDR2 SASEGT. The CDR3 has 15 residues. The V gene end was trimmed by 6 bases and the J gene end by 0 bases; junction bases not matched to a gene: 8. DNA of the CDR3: TGTGCCAGCAGCGAGGGACTACCACCCTCCTACGAGCAGTACTTC. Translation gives CASSEGLPPSYEQYF.

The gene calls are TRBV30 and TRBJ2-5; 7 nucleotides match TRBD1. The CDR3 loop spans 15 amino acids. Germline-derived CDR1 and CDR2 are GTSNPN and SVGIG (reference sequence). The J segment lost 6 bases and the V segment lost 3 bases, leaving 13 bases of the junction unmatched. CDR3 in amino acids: CAWRPGTAIGQTQYF. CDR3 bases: TGTGCCTGGAGGCCCGGGACAGCGATCGGGCAGACCCAGTACTTC.

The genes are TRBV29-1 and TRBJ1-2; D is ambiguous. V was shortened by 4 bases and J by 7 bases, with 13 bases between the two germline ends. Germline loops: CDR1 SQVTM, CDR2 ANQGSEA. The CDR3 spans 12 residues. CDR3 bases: TGCAGCGTTGGAGGGAGCGGCGGTGGCTACACCTTC. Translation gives CSVGGSGGGYTF.

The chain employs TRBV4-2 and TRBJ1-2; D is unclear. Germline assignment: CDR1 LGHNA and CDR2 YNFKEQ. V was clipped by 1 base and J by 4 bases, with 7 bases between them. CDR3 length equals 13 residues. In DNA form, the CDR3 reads TGTGCCAGCAGCCAAGGGGTATTCTATGGCTACACCTTC. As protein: CASSQGVFYGYTF.

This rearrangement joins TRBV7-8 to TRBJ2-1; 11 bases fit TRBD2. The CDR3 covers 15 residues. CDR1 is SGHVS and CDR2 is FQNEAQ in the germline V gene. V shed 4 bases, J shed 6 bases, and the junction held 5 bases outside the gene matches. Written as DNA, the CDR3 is TGTGCCAGCAGCTACGGGACTAGCGGTGTCAATGAGCAGTTCTTC. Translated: CASSYGTSGVNEQFF.